The entry below describes one T cell receptor (beta chain). Its antigen remains unknown. All donors qualified as healthy HIV-negative adults and had experienced no recent acute infections or vaccinations. Within Nashville, Tennessee resided all donors, each a Caucasian adult. CD8 memory merged CD45RO+ with CCR7-negative CD45RA+ TemRA cells. The data derive from a study of shared clonotypes between healthy human individuals. Study outcomes and limitations: A limitation of the genetic and exposure-history diversity represented arose from few donors.

This CDR3 spans 18 amino acids. Germline values: CDR1 LGHNA, CDR2 YNFKEQ. J was trimmed by 4 bases and V by 0 bases; bases with no gene match: 9. Clones were read by immunoSEQ multiplex PCR, and TCRdb kept only the in-frame ones, dropping some. Among about 380,000 clones listed, 95% to 97% were seen once. The chain links TRBV4-2 to TRBJ2-1, with 10 bases lining up with TRBD2. The sequencing sample was made of memory CD8+ T cells sorted from blood. Subset specified: CD45RO+ cells pooled with CCR7-negative TemRA cells. The TCR originated in a man aged 25-45 years in good health. The CDR3, as DNA: TGTGCCAGCAGCCAAGACGCAGCGGGAGGGCCCTTTTACAATGAGCAGTTCTTC. Translation: CASSQDAAGGPFYNEQFF.